The rows below give T cell receptor beta chains drawn from one sample of a study of shared clonotypes between healthy human individuals. The data were produced by immunoSEQ multiplex PCR, yet TCRdb's version contains in-frame clones alone and is incomplete. The sample has millions of clones, around 95% seen once. Sequenced material: naive CD4+ T cells sorted from blood. These receptors were obtained from a man in his late teens or twenties in good health. Each CDR3 is given with its conserved first and last residue. Fields, in order: V gene, J gene, D gene, clone size, CDR3 protein, CDR3 DNA. D genes are given only for firm matches. A clone size is listed for some rows: how often the clone was seen (once, few, many), or a class if it is expanded.

v_call: TRBV18; j_call: TRBJ2-7; d_call: -; clone_size: -; cdr3_aa: CASSSQRGLGQYF; cdr3_nt: TGTGCCAGCTCAAGTCAGAGGGGCCTTGGGCAGTACTTC
v_call: TRBV2; j_call: TRBJ2-5; d_call: TRBD1; clone_size: -; cdr3_aa: CASTLQGVKETQYF; cdr3_nt: TGTGCCAGCACCCTCCAGGGGGTAAAGGAGACCCAGTACTTC
v_call: TRBV28; j_call: TRBJ2-7; d_call: -; clone_size: -; cdr3_aa: CASSLGGHYEQYF; cdr3_nt: TGTGCCAGCAGTTTGGGGGGCCACTACGAGCAGTACTTC
v_call: TRBV18; j_call: TRBJ2-7; d_call: -; clone_size: -; cdr3_aa: CASSFGVNYEQYF; cdr3_nt: TGTGCCAGCTCATTCGGGGTGAACTACGAGCAGTACTTC
v_call: TRBV30; j_call: TRBJ1-5; d_call: -; clone_size: few; cdr3_aa: CAWSVRDRNNQPQHF; cdr3_nt: TGTGCCTGGAGTGTACGAGACAGGAACAATCAGCCCCAGCATTTT
v_call: TRBV7-6; j_call: TRBJ2-3; d_call: TRBD2; clone_size: -; cdr3_aa: CASSSNGGLGLQDTQYF; cdr3_nt: TGTGCCAGCAGCTCCAACGGGGGGTTGGGACTTCAAGATACGCAGTATTTT
v_call: TRBV15; j_call: TRBJ2-5; d_call: -; clone_size: -; cdr3_aa: CATSRGAVNQETQYF; cdr3_nt: TGTGCCACCAGCAGAGGGGCGGTGAACCAAGAGACCCAGTACTTC
v_call: TRBV30; j_call: TRBJ2-7; d_call: TRBD2; clone_size: -; cdr3_aa: CAWSVLGLAGGEQYF; cdr3_nt: TGTGCCTGGAGTGTATTGGGACTAGCGGGAGGCGAGCAGTACTTC
v_call: TRBV15; j_call: TRBJ2-7; d_call: -; clone_size: -; cdr3_aa: CATSRDRGVAYEQYF; cdr3_nt: TGTGCCACCAGCAGAGATCGGGGAGTTGCCTACGAGCAGTACTTC
v_call: TRBV6-5; j_call: TRBJ2-7; d_call: -; clone_size: -; cdr3_aa: CASSSLLSHEQYF; cdr3_nt: TGTGCCAGCAGTTCCCTCCTTAGCCACGAGCAGTACTTC
v_call: TRBV2; j_call: TRBJ2-1; d_call: -; clone_size: -; cdr3_aa: CASSVSQLNEQFF; cdr3_nt: TGTGCCAGCAGTGTATCGCAGCTCAATGAGCAGTTCTTC
v_call: TRBV7-9; j_call: TRBJ2-1; d_call: TRBD2; clone_size: -; cdr3_aa: CASSSSGGLWHEQFF; cdr3_nt: TGTGCCAGCAGCTCTAGCGGGGGGTTATGGCATGAGCAGTTCTTC
v_call: TRBV6-6; j_call: TRBJ1-3; d_call: -; clone_size: -; cdr3_aa: CASSSLQGGGNTIYF; cdr3_nt: TGTGCCAGCAGTTCGCTCCAGGGAGGTGGAAACACCATATATTTT
v_call: TRBV7-2; j_call: TRBJ2-1; d_call: -; clone_size: -; cdr3_aa: CASSLAGSTNEQFF; cdr3_nt: TGTGCCAGCAGCTTAGCCGGTAGTACCAATGAGCAGTTCTTC
v_call: TRBV7-3; j_call: TRBJ2-3; d_call: TRBD1; clone_size: -; cdr3_aa: CASSPKPGRGNDTQYF; cdr3_nt: TGTGCCAGCAGCCCGAAACCGGGCAGGGGGAATGATACGCAGTATTTT
v_call: TRBV5-6; j_call: TRBJ1-2; d_call: -; clone_size: -; cdr3_aa: CASSRQSYGYTF; cdr3_nt: TGTGCCAGCAGCCGACAGTCCTATGGCTACACCTTC
v_call: TRBV7-2; j_call: TRBJ2-2; d_call: TRBD1; clone_size: -; cdr3_aa: CASSLGQIYTGELFF; cdr3_nt: TGTGCCAGCAGCTTGGGACAGATTTACACCGGGGAGCTGTTTTTT
v_call: TRBV19; j_call: TRBJ2-1; d_call: -; clone_size: once; cdr3_aa: CASGQRVNEQFF; cdr3_nt: TGTGCCAGTGGGCAAAGAGTCAATGAGCAGTTCTTC
v_call: TRBV11-2; j_call: TRBJ1-2; d_call: -; clone_size: -; cdr3_aa: CASSLDPGGVSYTF; cdr3_nt: TGTGCCAGCAGCTTAGACCCCGGCGGGGTTAGCTACACCTTC
v_call: TRBV30; j_call: TRBJ2-5; d_call: -; clone_size: -; cdr3_aa: CAWSGGEETQYF; cdr3_nt: TGTGCCTGGAGCGGAGGGGAGGAGACCCAGTACTTC
v_call: TRBV4-1; j_call: TRBJ2-4; d_call: TRBD1; clone_size: once; cdr3_aa: CASSQGSVTGSKNIQYF; cdr3_nt: TGCGCCAGCAGCCAAGGGTCGGTGACAGGGTCCAAAAACATTCAGTACTTC
v_call: TRBV2; j_call: TRBJ2-1; d_call: -; clone_size: -; cdr3_aa: CASFDYQSSYNEQFF; cdr3_nt: TGTGCCAGCTTTGACTACCAGAGCTCCTACAATGAGCAGTTCTTC
v_call: TRBV29-1; j_call: TRBJ1-5; d_call: -; clone_size: -; cdr3_aa: CSVVEGNQPQHF; cdr3_nt: TGCAGCGTTGTTGAAGGGAATCAGCCCCAGCATTTT
v_call: TRBV5-1; j_call: TRBJ2-2; d_call: -; clone_size: -; cdr3_aa: CASSFWNSANTGELFF; cdr3_nt: TGCGCCAGCAGCTTTTGGAACTCTGCGAACACCGGGGAGCTGTTTTTT
v_call: TRBV30; j_call: TRBJ1-6; d_call: -; clone_size: -; cdr3_aa: CAWTVERNSPLHF; cdr3_nt: TGTGCCTGGACGGTGGAAAGGAATTCACCCCTCCACTTT
v_call: TRBV7-2; j_call: TRBJ2-2; d_call: TRBD1; clone_size: -; cdr3_aa: CASSPQGLVRTGELFF; cdr3_nt: TGTGCCAGCAGCCCACAGGGGCTTGTACGCACCGGGGAGCTGTTTTTT
v_call: TRBV7-9; j_call: TRBJ1-1; d_call: -; clone_size: once; cdr3_aa: CASSFKVNTEAFF; cdr3_nt: TGTGCCAGCAGCTTTAAGGTGAACACTGAAGCTTTCTTT
v_call: TRBV5-5; j_call: TRBJ1-3; d_call: TRBD1; clone_size: -; cdr3_aa: CASSPIGQGGNTIYF; cdr3_nt: TGTGCCAGCAGCCCGATTGGACAGGGAGGAAACACCATATATTTT
v_call: TRBV7-9; j_call: TRBJ2-7; d_call: -; clone_size: -; cdr3_aa: CASRSEGNSYEQYF; cdr3_nt: TGTGCCAGCAGATCGGAGGGAAACTCCTACGAGCAGTACTTC
v_call: TRBV5-4; j_call: TRBJ1-2; d_call: -; clone_size: -; cdr3_aa: CASSWAIFEGYTF; cdr3_nt: TGTGCCAGCAGCTGGGCTATATTTGAGGGCTACACCTTC
v_call: TRBV9; j_call: TRBJ2-3; d_call: -; clone_size: -; cdr3_aa: CASNDNADTQYF; cdr3_nt: TGTGCCAGCAACGACAATGCAGATACGCAGTATTTT
v_call: TRBV6-1; j_call: TRBJ2-5; d_call: -; clone_size: -; cdr3_aa: CASSEESGAGHPWETQYF; cdr3_nt: TGTGCCAGCAGTGAAGAGTCGGGGGCGGGTCACCCTTGGGAGACCCAGTACTTC
v_call: TRBV4-1; j_call: TRBJ2-7; d_call: -; clone_size: -; cdr3_aa: CASSQGYGPAATYEQYF; cdr3_nt: TGCGCCAGCAGCCAAGGTTATGGCCCGGCAGCTACCTACGAGCAGTACTTC
v_call: TRBV2; j_call: TRBJ1-6; d_call: TRBD1; clone_size: -; cdr3_aa: CASSETGSNSPLHF; cdr3_nt: TGTGCCAGCAGCGAGACAGGGAGTAATTCACCCCTCCACTTT
v_call: TRBV18; j_call: TRBJ1-1; d_call: -; clone_size: -; cdr3_aa: CASSIGRGDTEAFF; cdr3_nt: TGTGCCAGCTCAATCGGTAGGGGCGACACTGAAGCTTTCTTT
v_call: TRBV6-6; j_call: TRBJ2-2; d_call: -; clone_size: -; cdr3_aa: CATRILNTGELFF; cdr3_nt: TGTGCCACGCGGATTTTGAACACCGGGGAGCTGTTTTTT
v_call: TRBV18; j_call: TRBJ2-3; d_call: -; clone_size: -; cdr3_aa: CASQGTIPDTQYF; cdr3_nt: TGTGCCAGCCAGGGGACTATTCCAGATACGCAGTATTTT
v_call: TRBV5-1; j_call: TRBJ2-1; d_call: TRBD2; clone_size: -; cdr3_aa: CASSLRGPSGSTPYNEQFF; cdr3_nt: TGCGCCAGCAGCCTGAGAGGTCCTAGCGGGAGTACTCCCTACAATGAGCAGTTCTTC
v_call: TRBV6-6; j_call: TRBJ2-7; d_call: TRBD2; clone_size: once; cdr3_aa: CASSLPQGLAGREQYF; cdr3_nt: TGTGCCAGCAGCCTACCCCAGGGACTAGCGGGGCGCGAGCAGTACTTC